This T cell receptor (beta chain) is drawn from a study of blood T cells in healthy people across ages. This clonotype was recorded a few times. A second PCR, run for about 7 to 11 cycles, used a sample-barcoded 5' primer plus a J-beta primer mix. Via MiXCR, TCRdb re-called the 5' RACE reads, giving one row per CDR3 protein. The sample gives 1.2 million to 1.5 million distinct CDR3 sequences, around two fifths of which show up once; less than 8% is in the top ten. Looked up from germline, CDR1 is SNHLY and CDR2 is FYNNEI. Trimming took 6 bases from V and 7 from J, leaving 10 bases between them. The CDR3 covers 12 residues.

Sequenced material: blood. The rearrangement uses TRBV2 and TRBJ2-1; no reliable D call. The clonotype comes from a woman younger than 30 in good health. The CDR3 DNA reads TGTGCCAGCAGAGAGCGAGTAAATGAGCAGTTCTTC. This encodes CASRERVNEQFF. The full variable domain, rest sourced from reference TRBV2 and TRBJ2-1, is EPEVTQTPSHQVTQMGQEVILRCVPISNHLYFYWYRQILGQKVEFLVSFYNNEISEKSEIFDDQFSVERPDGSNFTLKIRSTKLEDSAMYFCASRERVNEQFFGPGTRLTVL.